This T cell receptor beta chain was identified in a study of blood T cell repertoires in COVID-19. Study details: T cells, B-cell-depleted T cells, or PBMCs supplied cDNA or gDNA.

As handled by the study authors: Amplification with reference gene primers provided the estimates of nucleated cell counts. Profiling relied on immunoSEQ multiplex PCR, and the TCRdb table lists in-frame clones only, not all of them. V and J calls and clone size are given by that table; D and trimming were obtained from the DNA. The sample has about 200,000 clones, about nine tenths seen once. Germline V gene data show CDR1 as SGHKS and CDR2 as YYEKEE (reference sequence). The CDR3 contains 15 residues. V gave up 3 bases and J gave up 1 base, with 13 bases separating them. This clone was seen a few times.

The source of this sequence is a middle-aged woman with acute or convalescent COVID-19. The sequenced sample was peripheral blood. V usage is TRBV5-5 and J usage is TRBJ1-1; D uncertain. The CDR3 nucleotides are TGTGCCAGCAGCTCATCGAGACGGGGGAACACTGAAGCTTTCTTT. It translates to CASSSSRRGNTEAFF.